Following are 20 T cell receptor beta chains from one sample sequenced in a study of blood T cell repertoires in COVID-19. TCRdb's table, derived via immunoSEQ multiplex PCR, lists solely in-frame clones and lacks some. The table has approximately 200,000 clones, roughly 80% seen once. The sequenced material came from PBMCs or T cells enriched from blood (not recorded which). The receptors come from a man aged 55 to 70 who had recovered from COVID-19.

This sequence joins TRBV7-3 and TRBJ1-1, with D tentatively TRBD1 (5 bases). Between the trimmed V and J ends, which lost 2 bases and 5 bases, there was a span of 15 bases. CDR3 length: 15 residues. Germline values: CDR1 SGHTA, CDR2 FQGTGA. CDR3 in DNA: TGTGCCAGCAGCTTAGAAGGGGAGGGGTGGACTGAAGCTTTCTTT. This encodes CASSLEGEGWTEAFF.

J is TRBJ1-5 and V is TRBV10-1; D not resolved. Germline V gene sequence: CDR1 WNHNN, CDR2 SYGVQD (reference sequence). The CDR3 is made up of 17 amino acids. V was shortened by 8 bases and J by 6 bases, with 26 bases between the two germline ends. CDR3 nucleotides: TGCGCCAGCCCAGTTCTTGGTGTTTCGGGGTGGGGTCAGCCCCAGCATTTT. Translated, it gives CASPVLGVSGWGQPQHF.

Remarks on this clone: Other DNA sequences in the same sample also yield this CDR3. The chain is built from TRBV19 and TRBJ2-5; the match to TRBD2 covers 12 bases. The CDR3 length is 15 residues. V lost 3 bases, J lost 5 bases, and 4 bases stayed unmatched. From germline, CDR1 is LNHDA and CDR2 SQIVND (reference sequence). CDR3 amino acids: CASSISSGGAETQYF. CDR3 bases: TGTGCCAGTAGTATCTCTAGCGGGGGGGCTGAGACCCAGTACTTC.

V gene TRBV27 combines with J gene TRBJ1-5, with D possibly being TRBD1 (5 bases). The V end was cut by 10 bases, the J end by 7 bases, with 17 bases between. Germline assignment: CDR1 MNHEY and CDR2 SMNVEV (reference sequence). This CDR3 is 13 amino acids long. CDR3 bases: TGTGCCACCTCTGGCACGGGGGTCCAGCCCCAGCATTTT. This codes for CATSGTGVQPQHF.

This clone has a count of ten or more. The rearrangement uses TRBV30 and TRBJ1-1; unclear D gene. CDR3 size: 12 residues. V dropped 6 bases and J dropped 1 base, with 9 bases sitting between them. Germline V gives CDR1 GTSNPN, CDR2 SVGIG (reference sequence). The CDR3 sequence: CACQRGNTEAFF. The DNA of the CDR3 is TGTGCCTGCCAGCGGGGGAACACTGAAGCTTTCTTT. Complete variable domain (other parts from reference TRBV30 and TRBJ1-1): SQTIHQWPATLVQPVGSPLSLECTVEGTSNPNLYWYRQAAGRGLQLLFYSVGIGQISSEVPQNLSASRPQDRQFILSSKKLLLSDSGFYLCACQRGNTEAFFGQGTRLTVV.

V is TRBV7-2 and J is TRBJ1-1; the D is unclear. This CDR3 is built from 13 residues. Germline V gene data show CDR1 as SGHTA and CDR2 as FQGNSA. The V and J ends lost 9 bases and 8 bases respectively, with 19 bases between them. DNA of the CDR3: TGTGCCAGAAAACCAGTGGGCGCAATCGAAGCTTTCTTT. Protein product: CARKPVGAIEAFF.

This clone appeared a few times. The V call is TRBV6-2 or TRBV6-3, the J call TRBJ1-2, with D perhaps matching TRBD1 (6 bases). This CDR3 region has 15 residues. V gave up 0 bases and J gave up 6 bases, with 14 bases separating them. Germline CDR1 and CDR2: MNHEY and SVGEGT. The CDR3 is CASSYSDRREDGYTF. Here the CDR3 DNA reads TGTGCCAGCAGTTACTCGGACAGAAGGGAAGATGGCTACACCTTC.

The chain has TRBV5-1 and TRBJ1-1; 7 nucleotides agree with TRBD1. V was pared by 0 bases and J by 3 bases, with 8 bases of the junction left unmatched. There are 16 residues in the CDR3. CDR1 and CDR2 (germline): SGHRS, YFSETQ. Here the CDR3 DNA reads TGCGCCAGCAGCTTGGTATGGGGAACAGGGGACACTGAAGCTTTCTTT. This codes for CASSLVWGTGDTEAFF.

The rearrangement uses TRBV6-5 and TRBJ2-7, with D maybe TRBD1 (6 bases). CDR3 length: 14 residues. Looked up from germline, CDR1 is MNHEY and CDR2 is SVGAGI. Trimming left V 2 bases short and J 6 bases short, with 14 bases between. CDR3 protein: CASSYRGRGFEQYF. The CDR3 nucleotides read TGTGCCAGCAGTTACAGAGGCAGGGGTTTCGAGCAGTACTTC.

The J gene is TRBJ1-4, the V gene TRBV18; TRBD1 agrees at 8 bases. V was pared by 5 bases and J by 5 bases, with 13 bases of the junction left unmatched. Germline CDR1 KGHSH, CDR2 LQKENI. The CDR3 has 17 residues. CDR3 loop: CASSSRQQGVENEKLFF. CDR3 DNA sequence: TGTGCCAGCTCATCCCGACAACAGGGGGTGGAAAATGAAAAACTGTTTTTT.

The CDR3 here is CASSHPREVNSPLHF. For the CDR3, the DNA is TGTGCCAGCAGCCACCCCCGGGAGGTAAATTCACCCCTCCACTTT. This rearrangement joins TRBV3-1 (or the pseudogene TRBV3-2) to TRBJ1-6; D uncertain. V lost 3 bases to trimming and J lost 7 bases, with 13 bases between them. Per germline, CDR1 LGHDT and CDR2 YNNKEL (reference sequence). The CDR3 spans 15 residues.

The CDR3 loop is CASSLIQGADLAEAFF. The CDR3, as DNA: TGTGCCAGCAGCTTGATACAGGGGGCGGATTTAGCTGAAGCTTTCTTT. The rearrangement uses TRBV5-4 and TRBJ1-1; 9 bases fit TRBD1. This CDR3 is 16 amino acids long. Trimming cost V 1 base and J 6 bases; bases outside gene matches: 10. Germline lookup yields CDR1 SGHNT and CDR2 YYREEE (reference sequence).

This chain joins TRBV29-1 and TRBJ2-7, with D perhaps matching TRBD1 (5 bases). Germline V CDR1 and CDR2: SQVTM, ANQGSEA. There are 15 residues in the CDR3. Trimming pared 1 base from V and 2 bases from J, leaving 15 bases between. In DNA form, the CDR3 reads TGCAGCGTTGAAGGGCAGGGTAACTTCGCCTACGAGCAGTACTTC. This gives the protein CSVEGQGNFAYEQYF.

The V call is TRBV11-3, the J call TRBJ2-1; TRBD1 matches 7 bases. The germline V gene encodes CDR1 SGHNT and CDR2 YENEEA. This CDR3 region has 14 residues. After removal of 3 bases from V and 4 bases from J, the junction contained 3 bases not matched to a gene. The CDR3 DNA reads TGTGCCAGCAGCTTCGGGACAGATTACAATGAGCAGTTCTTC. It yields the protein CASSFGTDYNEQFF.

The rearrangement uses TRBV5-1 and TRBJ2-1; a weak D match, TRBD1 (5 bases). CDR1 is SGHRS, CDR2 YFSETQ, per germline. V gave up 0 bases and J gave up 7 bases, with 14 bases separating them. The CDR3 loop spans 15 amino acids. The CDR3 coding sequence is TGCGCCAGCAGCTTGGGAGAGACAGAGTGGAATGAGCAGTTCTTC. This sequence encodes CASSLGETEWNEQFF.

This chain uses TRBV7-9 with TRBJ1-1; D is perhaps TRBD1 (5 bases). Trimming removed 1 base at V and 4 bases at J, with 16 bases between. Germline CDR1 and CDR2: SEHNR and FQNEAQ (reference sequence). This CDR3 has 16 amino acids. The CDR3 DNA follows: TGTGCCAGCAGCTTAGATCTCCAGGGTTGGGCCACTGAAGCTTTCTTT. It is translated as CASSLDLQGWATEAFF.

The chain combines TRBV6-4 with TRBJ2-2; TRBD1 is a possible D gene (6 bases). Trimming cost V 4 bases and J 1 base, with 7 bases left between them. The CDR3 has 14 residues. Germline-derived CDR1 and CDR2 are MRHNA and SNTAGT. The CDR3: CASSGTVNTGELFF. CDR3 sequence (DNA): TGTGCCAGCAGTGGGACAGTGAACACCGGGGAGCTGTTTTTT.

The V gene is TRBV7-2, the J gene TRBJ1-1, with 10 bases identical to TRBD1. This CDR3 contains 15 residues. Trimming took 1 base from V and 4 from J; bases not matched to a gene: 3. The V gene's germline CDR1 is SGHTA and CDR2 FQGNSA. The CDR3 region has the DNA TGTGCCAGCAGCTTAGAATGGACAGGGGGCACTGAAGCTTTCTTT. Translating it yields CASSLEWTGGTEAFF.

V and J are TRBV10-2 and TRBJ2-3, with D perhaps matching TRBD1 (5 bases). CDR1 is WSHSY and CDR2 is SAAADI in the germline V gene. With 0 bases removed from V and 6 bases from J, the gap between germline ends came to 7 bases. CDR3 size: 13 residues. CDR3 nucleotides: TGCGCCAGCAGTGAGTCCGCAGGGGATACGCAGTATTTT. Translated, it gives CASSESAGDTQYF.

This clone was seen ten or more times. The chain links TRBV7-2 to TRBJ2-1, with D perhaps matching TRBD2 (6 bases). CDR3 size: 15 residues. Per germline, CDR1 SGHTA and CDR2 FQGNSA. V lost 4 bases and J lost 4, with 14 bases in between. CDR3 sequence: CASSSTRDSYNEQFF. CDR3 DNA: TGTGCCAGCAGCTCCACCCGGGACTCGTACAATGAGCAGTTCTTC.